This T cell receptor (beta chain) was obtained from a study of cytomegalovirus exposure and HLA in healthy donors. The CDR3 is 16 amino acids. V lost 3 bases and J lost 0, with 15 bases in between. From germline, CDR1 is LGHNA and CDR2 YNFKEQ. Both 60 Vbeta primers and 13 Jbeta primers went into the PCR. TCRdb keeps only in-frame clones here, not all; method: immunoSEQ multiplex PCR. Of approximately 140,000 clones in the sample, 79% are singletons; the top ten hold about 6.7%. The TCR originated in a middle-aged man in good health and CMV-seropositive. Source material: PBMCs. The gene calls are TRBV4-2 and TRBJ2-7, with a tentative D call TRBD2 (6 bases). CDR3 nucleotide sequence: TGTGCCAGCAGCCAGATTGGGACTGGCGACTCCTACGAGCAGTACTTC. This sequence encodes CASSQIGTGDSYEQYF.